This T cell receptor beta chain was sequenced for a study of human T cells and chemical hapten exposure. Study-wide background: Diagnoses of alopecia areata, totalis or universalis occurred in mostly female patients.

In its sample, this clonotype was seen a few times. Its specificity is not known. The time point is: patch test 2, 6 weeks after DPC sensitization. The treatment here: therapeutic diphenylcyclopropenone sensitization with weekly scalp DPC. Extraction of total RNA was performed on unfractionated whole blood. Library preparation tagged each individual cDNA molecule with a unique molecular identifier. TCRdb fed the RACE reads into MiXCR, producing one record per CDR3 protein. The sample records some 100,000 distinct CDR3 sequences, approximately 8.8% being singletons. Study-wide points: Sensitizing with DPC caused no change in TCRs above 1 in 1000 frequency.

V was shortened by 4 bases and J by 4 bases, with 8 bases between the two germline ends. Germline V gene data show CDR1 as SGHDT and CDR2 as YYEEEE. The CDR3 length is 12 residues. The rearrangement joins TRBV5-6 to TRBJ1-2; no definite D call. The sample was whole blood, taken in connection with sensitization to the hapten diphenylcyclopropenone (DPC). The receptor was derived from a woman between 40 and 55 years old with alopecia areata. Some clones in this sample may be carry-over from other donors' samples. In DNA, the CDR3 is TGTGCCAGCAGCACCAACAGCTATGGCTACACCTTC. Translated: CASSTNSYGYTF.